The 8 T cell receptor beta chains listed next were all sequenced from one sample in a study of blood T cell repertoires in COVID-19. TCRdb's table, derived via immunoSEQ multiplex PCR, lists solely in-frame clones and lacks some. The data show roughly 140,000 clones, 80% to 90% seen once. Specimen: peripheral blood. The source is a woman in her 50s with acute or convalescent COVID-19.

The chain joins TRBV5-1 to TRBJ2-1; D not certain. The V gene's germline CDR1 is SGHRS and CDR2 YFSETQ. There are 15 residues in the CDR3. Trimming shortened V by 0 bases and J by 1 base, and 8 bases separated the two germline ends. In nucleotides, the CDR3 is TGCGCCAGCAGCTTGGATGTCTTTTCCTACAATGAGCAGTTCTTC. This sequence encodes CASSLDVFSYNEQFF.

The DNA of the CDR3 is TGTGCCAGCAGTGATGGGTGGCAGGAAAACACTGAAGCTTTCTTT. Residues: CASSDGWQENTEAFF. V is TRBV6-1 and J is TRBJ1-1, with D unclear. The CDR3 consists of 15 residues. Germline assignment: CDR1 MNHNS and CDR2 SASEGT. V was cut by 3 bases and J by 2 bases, with 13 bases left in between.

This chain joins TRBV10-1 and TRBJ1-1; 9 positions agree with TRBD1. Germline CDR1 and CDR2: WNHNN and SYGVQD (reference sequence). V shed 3 bases and J 11 bases; nucleotides not matched to a gene: 13. The CDR3 length is 15 residues. Written as DNA, the CDR3 is TGCGCCAGCAGTGATGGGGGACAGGGAAACCCCTACGCTTTCTTT. This translates into CASSDGGQGNPYAFF.

This clone was observed once. This chain joins TRBV6-5 and TRBJ2-7, with D possibly being TRBD2 (6 bases). This CDR3 comprises 14 residues. Germline CDR1 MNHEY, CDR2 SVGAGI. The ends were cut back, 8 bases at V and 0 bases at J, with 14 bases in the middle. The CDR3, as DNA: TGTGCCAGCTCTGGGAGGATGAGCTCCTACGAGCAGTACTTC. Residues: CASSGRMSSYEQYF.

The chain combines TRBV28 with TRBJ1-6, with D unclear. This CDR3 has 12 amino acids. The V and J ends lost 10 bases and 10 bases respectively, with 14 bases between them. Germline V lookup: CDR1 MDHEN, CDR2 SYDVKM. The CDR3: CATLQSGSPLHF. CDR3 DNA sequence: TGTGCCACCCTTCAGTCGGGGTCACCCCTCCACTTT.

This chain links TRBV7-9 with TRBJ2-7; D perhaps matches TRBD1 (6 bases). The V gene lost 5 bases and the J gene lost 0 bases, with 14 bases spanning the gap. Germline CDR1 SEHNR, CDR2 FQNEAQ (reference sequence). This CDR3 spans 15 amino acids. The CDR3 sequence is CASSPGHLSSYEQYF. DNA of the CDR3: TGTGCCAGCAGCCCGGGACACTTGAGCTCCTACGAGCAGTACTTC.

The chain combines TRBV5-1 with TRBJ1-1; 9 bases map to TRBD1. There are 16 residues in the CDR3. J lost 1 base, V lost 2 bases, and 6 bases had no gene match. In germline, CDR1 is SGHRS, CDR2 YFSETQ. This CDR3 is CASSLITGGRNTEAFF. The DNA for the CDR3 is TGCGCCAGCAGCTTAATTACAGGGGGCAGGAACACTGAAGCTTTCTTT. Supplemented by reference TRBV5-1 and TRBJ1-1, the full variable domain reads KAGVTQTPRYLIKTRGQQVTLSCSPISGHRSVSWYQQTPGQGLQFLFEYFSETQRNKGNFPGRFSGRQFSNSRSEMNVSTLELGDSALYLCASSLITGGRNTEAFFGQGTRLTVV.

The chain links TRBV5-1 to TRBJ2-2; 7 nucleotides match TRBD2. CDR1 and CDR2 from the germline V gene are SGHRS and YFSETQ. There are 16 residues in the CDR3. Losses at the gene ends were 0 bases for V and 2 bases for J; bases not matched to a gene: 4. CDR3 in amino acids: CASSLDLAVNTGELFF. As DNA, the CDR3 is TGCGCCAGCAGCTTGGACCTAGCGGTAAACACCGGGGAGCTGTTTTTT.